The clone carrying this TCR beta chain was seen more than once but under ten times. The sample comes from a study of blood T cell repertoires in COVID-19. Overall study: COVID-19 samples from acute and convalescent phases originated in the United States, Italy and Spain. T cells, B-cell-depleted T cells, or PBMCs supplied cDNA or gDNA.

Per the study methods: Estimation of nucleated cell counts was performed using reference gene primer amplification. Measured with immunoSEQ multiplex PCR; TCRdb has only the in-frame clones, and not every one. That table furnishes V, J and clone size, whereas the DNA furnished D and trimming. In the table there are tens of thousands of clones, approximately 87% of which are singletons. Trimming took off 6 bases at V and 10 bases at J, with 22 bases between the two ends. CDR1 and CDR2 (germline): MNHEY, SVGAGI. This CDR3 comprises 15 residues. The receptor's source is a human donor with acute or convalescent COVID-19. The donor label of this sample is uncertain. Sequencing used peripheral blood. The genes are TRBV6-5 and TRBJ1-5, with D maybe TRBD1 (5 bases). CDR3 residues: CASSIAAEGFSPQHF. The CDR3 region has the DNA TGTGCCAGCAGCATAGCGGCAGAGGGGTTCAGCCCCCAGCATTTT.